Given below is one TCR beta chain in context. It has no known antigen specificity. Nothing much larger sits one base from this clone, and base qualities are not available. There are 17 amino acids in the CDR3, from cysteine to phenylalanine inclusive. CDR3 DNA only is kept here, 51 bases in frame from base 1. Without any cell sorting, total RNA and DNA were co-extracted from roughly 20-30 mg of bulk tissue using the AllPrep DNA/RNA mini kit. Roughly 5 patients with histopathologically diagnosed primary liver carcinoma underwent surgical resection in China between late 2015 and 2016. At the time of sampling, the patients had chronic HBV infection and had not received any treatment. Five spatially separated regions were sampled from each tumor: the superior, inferior, left-lateral and right-lateral poles, plus the tumor centre. Histology showed that every tumor sample contained more than 80% viable tumor cells. Each fresh piece of tumor and adjacent tissue was cut in two, with one half stored in RNAlater at -80 degrees C and the other half sent for histology.

This entry is derived from a study of tumor-infiltrating lymphocytes in primary liver carcinoma (dated by TCRdb to about 2017). Background on the whole study: Of the five patients (three men and two women, aged 30 to 69 years), four had hepatocellular carcinoma and one had combined HCC and intrahepatic cholangiocarcinoma. Technical replicate repertoires showed high reproducibility, with mean shared-clone rates around 0.9 and correlation coefficients above 0.98. TCRbeta repertoire sequencing covered about 35 specimens from 5 patients: around 25 tumor regions, 5 adjacent noncancerous liver tissues and 5 peripheral blood samples. To link TCRbeta repertoire diversity to the local molecular phenotype, the 25 or so tumor region samples were profiled with Agilent mRNA microarrays. The study combined TCRbeta repertoire sequencing, expression microarrays and whole-exome sequencing across five regions of each liver tumor, with adjacent normal tissue and blood. Tumors of the five patients were stage T1-T3 N0M0 with maximum diameters of roughly 4.2 to 11 cm. Each sample produced roughly 3.65 to 8 million productive TCRbeta reads, and read depth showed no significant difference between tissue types.

Points the paper makes about the study in general: The study included only 4 to 6 patients, and the authors note findings should be validated in a larger study. Since the samples were bulk and unsorted, there was no way to compare CD4+ and CD8+ T cell repertoires. Only the TCR beta chain was sequenced, which likely underestimates true repertoire diversity because unpaired alpha chains were not captured. Pairs of tumor regions showed greater repertoire overlap (mean 36%) than tumor-adjacent pairs (about 17%) or tumor-blood pairs (approximately 14%), which is consistent with antigen-driven expansion. Only about 8-24% of top clones were present in all five regions of a tumor, suggesting spatial heterogeneity of tumor-infiltrating T cells. The top 250 clones made up a significantly larger repertoire fraction in tumors than in blood (p = 0.039).

TCRbeta-specific cDNA was reverse-transcribed from 500 ng total RNA using a constant-region primer and ProtoScript II reverse transcriptase. TCRbeta libraries were built with three nested multiplex PCR rounds, a slightly modified ARM-PCR procedure. The first two PCR rounds used multiplex TRBV1-TRBV30 forward primers with a Cbeta reverse primer, each for 10 to 11 cycles. Sample barcodes and Illumina adapters were added in a final 25-cycle PCR with Deep VentR polymerase. Before sequencing, amplicons of 200-500 bp were purified from gel using a QIAquick gel extraction kit. An Illumina HiSeq 2500 was used to sequence the TCRbeta amplicons, generating 250-bp paired-end reads. In the original analysis: Trimmomatic v0.33 was used to quality-trim the reads, and FLASH v1.2.11 was used to merge paired reads so that full CDR3 sequences could be recovered. V, D and J germline segments were assigned to the rearranged TCRbeta sequences by MiGEC v1.2.1b. VDJtools v1.0.0 computed clonotype statistics and Shannon-Wiener diversity indices. Except for diversity analysis, only each sample's 250 most abundant clonotypes were used in subsequent analyses to reduce sampling bias. TCRdb applied fastp at Q25 and MiXCR to the public reads, then kept only in-frame beta chains. Each entry merges the rows of one CDR3 protein and shows their most common DNA and genes. TCRdb's processing, not the study's, gives the V and J calls here. The sample table shows approximately 99,000 distinct CDR3 sequences, and about 70% are seen once. Around 9.5% of the sample comes from the top ten.

The chain employs TRBV21-1 and TRBJ2-1; no DNA check was done on the table's D call, TRBD2. TRBV21-1 is classified as a pseudogene. The sample taken for sequencing was liver tumor tissue from sampling region 5. The sample's cell subset or site label is to be understood as: tumor region T5, tumor centre. The TCR originated in a woman aged 60 to 75 with primary liver carcinoma and hepatitis B virus infection. Here the CDR3 is given as CASSVIRGTSGPPEQFF. The nucleotides read TGTGCCAGCAGCGTCATTAGGGGGACTAGCGGTCCCCCCGAGCAATTCTTC.